This T cell receptor (beta chain) comes out of a study of shared clonotypes between healthy human individuals. Original data processing: Filtering differed since immunoSEQ provided only junctions, with no quality scores. Some clones are missing from TCRdb's copy, which holds only in-frame ones; the method was immunoSEQ multiplex PCR. For V, J and clone size, that table is used; D and trimming come from the DNA. The sample yields around 1 million clones, about 80% seen once. Whole-study results and caveats: Non-shared clonotypes were found to have lower generation probabilities than the clonotypes that were shared by all four of the sorted-subset donors. Naive subsets typically showed greater estimated richness than memory subsets.

This CDR3 has 14 residues. V trimming: 4 bases; J trimming: 6 bases; junction bases outside the gene matches: 6. Germline V gene lookup returns CDR1 SGHRS and CDR2 YFSETQ. Concerning this clone itself: Its target is not known.

This sequence was found in a man younger than 35 in good health. The material sequenced was memory CD4+ T cells sorted from blood. Specified subset: CD45RA-negative fraction. The gene calls are TRBV5-1 and TRBJ1-4; 7 positions match TRBD1. Written as DNA, the CDR3 is TGCGCCAGCAGCGTCTCCAGGGGGGATGAAAAACTGTTTTTT. It specifies CASSVSRGDEKLFF.